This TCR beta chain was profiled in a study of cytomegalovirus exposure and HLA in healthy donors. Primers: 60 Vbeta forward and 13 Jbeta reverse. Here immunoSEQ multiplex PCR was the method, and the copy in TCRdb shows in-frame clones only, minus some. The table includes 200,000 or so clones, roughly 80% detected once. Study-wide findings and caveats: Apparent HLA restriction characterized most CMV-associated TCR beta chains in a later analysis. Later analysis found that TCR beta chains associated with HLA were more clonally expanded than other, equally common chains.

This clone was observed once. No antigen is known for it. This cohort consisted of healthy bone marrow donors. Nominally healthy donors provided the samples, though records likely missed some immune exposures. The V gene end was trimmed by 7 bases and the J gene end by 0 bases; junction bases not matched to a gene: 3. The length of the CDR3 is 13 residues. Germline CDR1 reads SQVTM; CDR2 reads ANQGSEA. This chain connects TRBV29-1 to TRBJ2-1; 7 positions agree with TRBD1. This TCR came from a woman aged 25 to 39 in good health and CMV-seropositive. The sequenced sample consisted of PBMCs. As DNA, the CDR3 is TGCAGCGGGACAGGTAGCTCCTACAATGAGCAGTTCTTC. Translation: CSGTGSSYNEQFF.